A selection of T cell receptor beta chains follows, all from one sample in a study of shared clonotypes between healthy human individuals. The protocol was immunoSEQ multiplex PCR, while the TCRdb copy is restricted to in-frame clones and leaves out a portion. The data hold around 1,900,000 clones, with 90% to 95% observed a single time. Sequences were obtained from naive CD8+ T cells from PBMCs. The source of these receptors is a man between 18 and 35 years old in good health. Some clones in this sample may be carry-over from other donors' samples. CDR3s include the opening cysteine and the closing phenylalanine or tryptophan. Each record gives: D gene, J gene, clone size, V gene, CDR3 DNA, CDR3 protein. The D gene is left open where the match is weak. Rows may omit the clone size; those that give it use once, few, many or a size class.

>TRBD1|TRBJ2-7|NA|TRBV29-1
TGCAGCGTTCTACCCGGACAGGGCTCCTACGAGCAGTACTTC
CSVLPGQGSYEQYF
>TRBD2|TRBJ2-2|once|TRBV15
TGTGCCACCAGCAGAGATAGCTATGGCCTAGCGGGACCCGGGGAGCTGTTTTTT
CATSRDSYGLAGPGELFF
>NA|TRBJ2-4|once|TRBV19
TGTGCCAGTAGCAACCGGGACGGAAAAAACATTCAGTACTTC
CASSNRDGKNIQYF
>NA|TRBJ1-1|NA|TRBV5-5
TGTGCCAGCAGCTTGACAGCCTACACTGAAGCTTTCTTT
CASSLTAYTEAFF
>TRBD1|TRBJ2-3|NA|TRBV19
TGTGCCAGTAGTAGGCTGCGGGACAGGGACATAGATACGCAGTATTTT
CASSRLRDRDIDTQYF
>NA|TRBJ2-7|few|TRBV9
TGTGCCAGCGGGGACTACGAGCAGTACTTC
CASGDYEQYF
>NA|TRBJ1-3|NA|TRBV25-1
TGTGCCAGCAGTGGGTCCAGGATGGATGGAAACACCATATATTTT
CASSGSRMDGNTIYF
>TRBD1|TRBJ1-4|NA|TRBV18
TGTGCCAGCTCACGCGACAGGGGTGATGGGGAAAAACTGTTTTTT
CASSRDRGDGEKLFF
>NA|TRBJ1-1|NA|TRBV7-9
TGTGCCAGCAGCTTACCGCCGGGGATGAACACTGAAGCTTTCTTT
CASSLPPGMNTEAFF
>NA|TRBJ1-2|few|TRBV2
TGTGCCAGCAGTGAAGGAGGCGCCTATGGCTACACCTTC
CASSEGGAYGYTF
>NA|TRBJ1-4|NA|TRBV6-5
TGTGCCAGCAGTTACTCGATACGGGAGGCGGGCGAAAAACTGTTTTTT
CASSYSIREAGEKLFF
>NA|TRBJ2-7|once|TRBV5-5
TGTGCCAGCAGCTTGGGAGGGCCCAGCTCCTACGAGCAGTACTTC
CASSLGGPSSYEQYF
>TRBD1|TRBJ1-2|NA|TRBV27
TGTGCCAGCAGTATTACAGGGGGCATTGATGGCTACACCTTC
CASSITGGIDGYTF
>TRBD2|TRBJ2-3|NA|TRBV4-2
TGTGCCAGCAGCAGCCAAGGGGAAAGACTAGCGGGCGTGATCACAGATACGCAGTATTTT
CASSSQGERLAGVITDTQYF
>NA|TRBJ2-5|NA|TRBV7-9
TGTGCCAGCAGCTTATTACAGACAGTCGAAGAGACCCAGTACTTC
CASSLLQTVEETQYF
>TRBD2|TRBJ2-5|once|TRBV2
TGTGCCAGCAGTGGTCCTAGCGGGAGGGCCGGGCGACCCCAAGAGACCCAGTACTTC
CASSGPSGRAGRPQETQYF
>TRBD1|TRBJ1-1|once|TRBV30
TGTGCCTGGGGGACAGGGGGCGCGAAAACTGAAGCTTTCTTT
CAWGTGGAKTEAFF
>NA|TRBJ2-7|NA|TRBV19
TGTGCCAGTAGTATGGGGCGGGGCCCCTACGAGCAGTACTTC
CASSMGRGPYEQYF
>NA|TRBJ2-7|NA|TRBV4-1
TGCGCCAGCAGCCAAGGGGAGTCCTCAACTTCCTACGAGCAGTACTTC
CASSQGESSTSYEQYF
>NA|TRBJ2-1|NA|TRBV7-2
TGTGCCAGCAGCTTAGTGGGGAGTGAGCAGTTCTTC
CASSLVGSEQFF
>NA|TRBJ2-1|NA|TRBV19
TGTGCCAGTAGTTTGACTAAGAGCTCCTACAATGAGCAGTTCTTC
CASSLTKSSYNEQFF
>TRBD1|TRBJ1-2|once|TRBV4-2
TGTGCCAGCAAACAGGGGGTGTACACCTTC
CASKQGVYTF
>NA|TRBJ2-5|NA|TRBV4-1
TGCGCCAGCAGCCAAGGGAGGGACAGTCAAGAGACCCAGTACTTC
CASSQGRDSQETQYF
>NA|TRBJ1-3|NA|TRBV27
TGTGCCAGCAGTTTATCAAAGGGACTCTCTGGAAACACCATATATTTT
CASSLSKGLSGNTIYF
>NA|TRBJ2-7|once|TRBV10-3
TGTGCCATCAGTGTAAAATCGGCAGGGGACTACGAGCAGTACTTC
CAISVKSAGDYEQYF
>NA|TRBJ2-7|NA|TRBV4-3
TGCGCCAGCAGCCAAGGGTCAGTAAACCAGCAGTACTTC
CASSQGSVNQQYF
>TRBD2|TRBJ2-7|NA|TRBV9
TGTGCCAGCAGCGTAGCGGGCGGGAGTGTCTACGAGCAGTACTTC
CASSVAGGSVYEQYF
>TRBD2|TRBJ2-5|NA|TRBV9
TGTGCCAGCAGCCTACTAGCGGGAGTAGGGGAGACCCAGTACTTC
CASSLLAGVGETQYF
>NA|TRBJ2-3|NA|TRBV27
TGTGCCACCGTACGTGTTAGCAGGGGGGCAGATACGCAGTATTTT
CATVRVSRGADTQYF
>TRBD2|TRBJ2-2|NA|TRBV6-6
TGTGCCAGCAGTTACTCCGTCGCGGGAGGAGAAGGGGAGCTGTTTTTT
CASSYSVAGGEGELFF
>TRBD2|TRBJ2-7|NA|TRBV6-1
TGTGCCAGCAGGGCGGGACTAGCGGGAATCCACGAGCAGTACTTC
CASRAGLAGIHEQYF
>TRBD1|TRBJ2-7|NA|TRBV19
TGTGCCAGTGGTATAGCATCGAAGGAGACAGGGCTAACCTACGAGCAGTACTTC
CASGIASKETGLTYEQYF
>NA|TRBJ1-1|NA|TRBV10-3
TGTGCCATCACCGACCGGTTAATGAACACTGAAGCTTTCTTT
CAITDRLMNTEAFF
>NA|TRBJ2-7|NA|TRBV7-9
TGTGCCAGCCATTCGACTGTATCCTCCTACGAGCAGTACTTC
CASHSTVSSYEQYF
>NA|TRBJ2-7|once|TRBV6-7
TGTGCCAGCAGTAGTGGGAGTACCGACGAGCAGTACTTC
CASSSGSTDEQYF
>NA|TRBJ1-1|NA|TRBV28
TGTGCCAGCAGCCACCCGCCTAGAGGGGATGACGCTTTCTTT
CASSHPPRGDDAFF
>NA|TRBJ2-7|NA|TRBV4-3
TGCGCCAGCAGCCAAGATGTAGCTGTGGTGGACGAGCAGTACTTC
CASSQDVAVVDEQYF
>TRBD2|TRBJ2-3|NA|TRBV30
TGTGCCTGGAGCGGAGCGGGAGGAGCAGATACGCAGTATTTT
CAWSGAGGADTQYF
>NA|TRBJ2-7|NA|TRBV7-3
TGTGCCAGCACCCACCTAGGGGGCTACGAGCAGTACTTC
CASTHLGGYEQYF
>NA|TRBJ2-7|NA|TRBV10-3
TGTGCCATCAGGGACGGACTAATCTCCTACGAGCAGTACTTC
CAIRDGLISYEQYF
>NA|TRBJ2-7|NA|TRBV14
TGTGCCAGCAGCCGGGACTGGGGATACGAGCAGTACTTC
CASSRDWGYEQYF
>NA|TRBJ2-1|NA|TRBV7-3
TGTGCCAGCAGCTCGGTGCACAGGGGGCTGACTAGCGCGAACAATGAGCAGTTCTTC
CASSSVHRGLTSANNEQFF
>NA|TRBJ2-5|NA|TRBV7-8
TGTGCCAGCAGCTTAGCACGAACAGGGCGCGAGGAGACCCAGTACTTC
CASSLARTGREETQYF
>TRBD1|TRBJ1-2|NA|TRBV7-2
TGTGCCAGCAGTTTTCGGACAGGATACTATGGCTACACCTTC
CASSFRTGYYGYTF
>NA|TRBJ2-5|NA|TRBV28
TGTGCCACCCACGAGGCGTACCAAGAGACCCAGTACTTC
CATHEAYQETQYF
>NA|TRBJ2-7|NA|TRBV9
TGTGCCAGCAGCGTAGGGGCGGGACTGAGCTACGAGCAGTACTTC
CASSVGAGLSYEQYF
>TRBD2|TRBJ2-7|NA|TRBV27
TGTGCCAGCAGTGCTAGCGGGAGTCTATACGAGCAGTACTTC
CASSASGSLYEQYF
>TRBD2|TRBJ2-3|NA|TRBV5-4
TGTGCCAGCAGTCGAGCGGGAGTGGACCTTACCGGGGATACGCAGTATTTT
CASSRAGVDLTGDTQYF
>NA|TRBJ2-2|few|TRBV2
TGTGCCAGCAGTGAAAAGGAAAGGGAGGTGGGGGAGCTGTTTTTT
CASSEKEREVGELFF
>NA|TRBJ1-5|NA|TRBV28
TGTGCCAGCAGTTATAGAGGACCGGGGAATCAGCCCCAGCATTTT
CASSYRGPGNQPQHF
>TRBD1|TRBJ2-7|NA|TRBV7-9
TGTGCCAGCAGGAGCCATCCCGGGACAGGGCAGAGAGGGGAGCAGTACTTC
CASRSHPGTGQRGEQYF
>NA|TRBJ2-1|NA|TRBV27
TGTGCCAGCAGTTTATCACGTCGGCAGGGCATCGGCTACAATGAGCAGTTCTTC
CASSLSRRQGIGYNEQFF
>NA|TRBJ1-4|NA|TRBV6-6
TGTGCCAGCAGCAGGGGTGGAACTAATGAAAAACTGTTTTTT
CASSRGGTNEKLFF